One sample yielded the 8 T cell receptor beta chains listed below, sequenced in a study of cytomegalovirus exposure and HLA in healthy donors. Amplification used 60 Vbeta primers and 13 Jbeta primers. Assay: immunoSEQ multiplex PCR; the TCRdb copy retains only in-frame clones and omits some. The table has about 140,000 clones, roughly 80% seen once; the top ten hold around 1.5%. The sequencing input was PBMCs. The receptors here all came from a female donor in good health and CMV-seronegative.

The chain employs TRBV5-1 and TRBJ2-7; weak D call: TRBD1 (6 bases). Trimming pared 0 bases from V and 1 base from J, leaving 17 bases between. The germline gives CDR1 SGHRS, CDR2 YFSETQ. The CDR3 has 17 amino acids. The CDR3 bases are TGCGCCAGCAGCTTGGCCTCCCTTATACAGGGTTCCTACGAGCAGTACTTC. It codes for CASSLASLIQGSYEQYF.

The rearrangement joins TRBV23-1 to TRBJ2-7, with 10 bases identical to TRBD2. TRBV23-1 is an ORF, and what it does is uncertain. This CDR3 comprises 17 residues. V shed 3 bases, J shed 2 bases, and the junction held 10 bases outside the gene matches. In nucleotides, the CDR3 is TGCGCCAGCAGTCAGTCAAGACTAGCGGGCCATACCTACGAGCAGTACTTC. The encoded protein is CASSQSRLAGHTYEQYF.

The chain employs TRBV10-2 and TRBJ2-7, with TRBD2 identical over 7 bases. V shed 9 bases and J 7 bases; nucleotides not matched to a gene: 9. The germline V gene encodes CDR1 WSHSY and CDR2 SAAADI. The CDR3 loop spans 12 amino acids. The CDR3, as DNA: TGCGCCAGATCCCTCAGGGAGGGAGAGCAGTACTTC. Residues: CARSLREGEQYF.

V is TRBV9 and J is TRBJ2-3; TRBD2 matches at 13 bases. CDR1 and CDR2 (germline): SGDLS, YYNGEE. J was trimmed by 2 bases and V by 3 bases; bases with no gene match: 3. The CDR3 has 16 residues. Written as DNA, the CDR3 is TGTGCCAGCAGCGCGGGACTAGCGGGACCCACAGATACGCAGTATTTT. This translates into CASSAGLAGPTDTQYF.

Comments on this clone: One end of the junction fails to match germline, which may point to a read error. The chain recombines TRBV4-2 with TRBJ1-2, with no clear D. The CDR3 is 13 amino acids. CDR1 LGHNA and CDR2 YNFKEQ come from the germline V gene. The chain's CDR3 is CASRQDLANGYTF. For the CDR3, the DNA is TGTGCCAGCAGACAAGACTTGGCCAATGGCTACACCTTC.

The chain is built from TRBV19 and TRBJ1-1; no definite D call. Germline CDR1 is LNHDA and CDR2 is SQIVND (reference sequence). The CDR3 sequence is 15 residues long. The V gene lost 5 bases and the J gene lost 8 bases, with 21 bases spanning the gap. CDR3 nucleotide sequence: TGTGCCAGTAGTCTATTAGGAGGCGGCGGAAGGGAAGCTTTCTTT. Encoded protein: CASSLLGGGGREAFF. The whole variable domain, remainder taken from reference TRBV19 and TRBJ1-1, is DGGITQSPKYLFRKEGQNVTLSCEQNLNHDAMYWYRQDPGQGLRLIYYSQIVNDFQKGDIAEGYSVSREKKESFPLTVTSAQKNPTAFYLCASSLLGGGGREAFFGQGTRLTVV.

This rearrangement joins TRBV15 to TRBJ2-1, with a tentative D call TRBD1 (6 bases). This CDR3 is built from 13 residues. Germline assignment: CDR1 LNHNV and CDR2 YYDKDF (reference sequence). V was shortened by 0 bases and J by 8 bases, with 8 bases between the two germline ends. The CDR3 spells CATSRDAGDEQFF. The CDR3, as DNA: TGTGCCACCAGCAGAGATGCAGGGGATGAGCAGTTCTTC.

The rearrangement uses TRBV10-1 and TRBJ1-2, with 9 bases identical to TRBD1. J lost 8 bases, V lost 5 bases, and 6 bases had no gene match. This CDR3 is built from 13 residues. Germline V gene lookup returns CDR1 WNHNN and CDR2 SYGVQD (reference sequence). CDR3 sequence (DNA): TGCGCCAGCAGTTCACAGGGGGCTTGGGGCTACACCTTC. Its translation is CASSSQGAWGYTF.